The clone carrying this TCR beta chain has a count of ten or more. These data belong to a study of human T cells and chemical hapten exposure. The ends lost 1 base at V and 13 bases at J; junction bases unmatched: 17. The CDR3 is made up of 18 amino acids. Germline V lookup: CDR1 SGHVS, CDR2 FNYEAQ. The sample's time point: patch test 1, 2 weeks after DPC sensitization. Treatment meaning: therapeutic diphenylcyclopropenone sensitization with weekly scalp DPC. The study's library attached unique molecular identifiers to single cDNA molecules. Authors' processing steps: A per-sample median of approximately 100,000 TCRs was observed, with a range of about 20,000 to 750,000. TCRdb analysed the RACE reads with MiXCR anew, one entry per CDR3 protein. TCRdb's processing, not the authors' own work, is the source of the V and J calls. The table lists 180,000 or so distinct CDR3 sequences, around 20% of them singletons.

The sequenced sample was whole blood, obtained in connection with sensitization to the hapten diphenylcyclopropenone (DPC). The J gene is TRBJ1-6, the V gene TRBV7-6; TRBD1 matches 9 bases. The receptor was derived from a woman in her 50s with alopecia areata. Some clones in this sample may be carry-over from other donors' samples. The CDR3 nucleotides read TGTGCCAGCAGCTTAGGTCCCGGGACAGGGATCCTCATGGCGCCCCTCCACTTT. Translated: CASSLGPGTGILMAPLHF.